This T cell receptor beta chain derives from a study of T cells in Graves' hyperthyroidism and ophthalmopathy. Regions amplified from RNA transcripts were the TCR beta CDR3 regions. First-round RT-PCR of the TCR CDR3 relied on the HTBI primer set. TCRdb called the multiplex PCR reads again in MiXCR, with one record for every CDR3 protein. The sample consists of 150,000 or so distinct CDR3 sequences, less than 10% of them appearing once. The diagnostic basis comprised clinical symptoms, serum thyroxine and TRAb, thyroid ultrasound and orbital computed tomography. Germline-derived CDR1 and CDR2 are LNHNV and YYDKDF (reference sequence). The CDR3 loop spans 14 amino acids. V lost 5 bases and J lost 0, with 8 bases in between.

The receptor's source is a woman between 18 and 29 years old with Graves' hyperthyroidism that later progressed to Graves' ophthalmopathy. The sample taken for sequencing was blood. This chain uses TRBV15 with TRBJ1-5, with no clear D. Here the CDR3 DNA reads TGTGCCACCAGCCCCACGGTTAGCAATCAGCCCCAGCATTTT. As protein: CATSPTVSNQPQHF.